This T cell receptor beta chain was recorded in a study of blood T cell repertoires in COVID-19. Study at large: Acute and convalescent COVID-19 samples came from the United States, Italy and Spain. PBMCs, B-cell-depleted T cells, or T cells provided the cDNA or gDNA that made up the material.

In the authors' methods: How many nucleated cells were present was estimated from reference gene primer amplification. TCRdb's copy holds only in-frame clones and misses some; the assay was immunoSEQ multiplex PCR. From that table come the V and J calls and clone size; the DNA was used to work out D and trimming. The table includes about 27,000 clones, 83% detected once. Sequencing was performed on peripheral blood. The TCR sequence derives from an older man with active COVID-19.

The CDR3: CASSFETGGRGGYTF. CDR3 sequence (DNA): TGTGCCAGCAGTTTTGAGACAGGGGGCAGGGGCGGCTACACCTTC. The genes are TRBV2 and TRBJ1-2; 10 bases line up with TRBD1. The V segment lost 5 bases and the J segment 8 bases; nucleotides outside the gene matches: 11. The CDR3 consists of 15 residues. Germline CDR1 reads SNHLY; CDR2 reads FYNNEI.